This TCR beta chain was identified during a study of Ad26.COV2.S vaccination and SARS-CoV-2 variants. On the study more broadly: Intramuscular Ad26.COV2.S at 5x10^10 or 1x10^11 viral particles.

Specified treatment: over 15 received Ad26.COV2.S at low or high dose, single or two shots; roughly five received placebo; per-sample allocation not given. Specimens were obtained on day 63 following the first vaccine or placebo injection. Data came from immunoSEQ multiplex PCR; TCRdb stores just in-frame clones and leaves some out. The sample holds about 280,000 clones, around 87% seen once. Germline loops: CDR1 SQVTM, CDR2 ANQGSEA. The V gene lost 4 bases and the J gene lost 1 base, with 11 bases spanning the gap. The CDR3 totals 13 residues. The genes are TRBV29-1 and TRBJ2-7, with D possibly being TRBD1 (5 bases). This clonotype originated in a person between 18 and 65 years old who received the Ad26.COV2.S COVID-19 vaccine or a placebo. The starting material was peripheral blood, obtained in a trial of Ad26.COV2.S vaccine versus placebo. DNA of the CDR3: TGCAGCGTTGTCCAGGGCGGTTCCTACGAGCAGTACTTC. Amino acids: CSVVQGGSYEQYF.